The 17 T cell receptor beta chains presented below share a single source sample, sequenced in a study of regulatory T cells in long-lasting Graves disease. Time point of the sample: newly diagnosed GD, antithyroid drugs for less than 3 months. PBMC RNA served as the TCR library source. CDR3-region Arm-PCR and iRepertoire HTBI primers produced the TCR beta libraries. TCRdb processed the multiplex PCR reads anew with MiXCR; each CDR3 protein has one entry. The data show around 400,000 distinct CDR3 sequences, around 15% seen once. Sequences were derived from peripheral blood mononuclear cells (PBMCs), sampled at new diagnosis, from a patient treated with antithyroid drugs. These receptor sequences come from a female donor with Graves disease.

This chain links TRBV24-1 with TRBJ2-3, with 8 bases aligning to TRBD2. From germline, CDR1 is KGHDR and CDR2 SFDVKD. The CDR3 runs to 14 residues. The junction had 3 bases not matched to a gene; V was cut back by 2 bases and J by 6 bases. CDR3 DNA sequence: TGTGCCACCAGTGATTCGCGGGGGGTGGATACGCAGTATTTT. Translating it yields CATSDSRGVDTQYF.

This clonotype was recorded at least ten times. The genes are TRBV28 and TRBJ2-7; D could derive from TRBD1 or TRBD2 (6 bases each). CDR1 and CDR2 from the germline V gene are MDHEN and SYDVKM. This CDR3 region has 15 residues. Trimming removed 6 bases from V and 0 bases from J, with 15 bases in between. This CDR3 is CASSPGRGASYEQYF. CDR3 nucleotide sequence: TGTGCCAGCAGCCCGGGAAGGGGGGCCTCCTACGAGCAGTACTTC.

This clonotype has a count of ten or more. V and J are TRBV20-1 and TRBJ2-3; D assignment may be TRBD1 or TRBD2 (5 bases each). This CDR3 is built from 14 residues. The germline CDR1 and CDR2 sequences are DFQATT and SNEGSKA (reference sequence). The germline V and J ends were trimmed by 1 base and 2 bases, with 10 bases remaining between them. CDR3 residues: CSARVRGVTDTQYF. The CDR3 bases are TGCAGTGCTAGAGTAAGGGGAGTCACAGATACGCAGTATTTT.

This clonotype showed up many times. The chain employs TRBV20-1 and TRBJ2-1; D gene ambiguous. Germline values: CDR1 DFQATT, CDR2 SNEGSKA (reference sequence). The CDR3 sequence is 13 residues long. Trimming took off 3 bases at V and 7 bases at J, with 13 bases between the two ends. Here the CDR3 reads CSARPLKRNEQFF. The CDR3 nucleotides read TGCAGTGCTAGGCCCCTCAAGCGTAATGAGCAGTTCTTC.

The table lists this clonotype with a few counts. J is TRBJ2-2 and V is TRBV11-2; possibly TRBD1 or TRBD2 for D (6 bases each). V shed 5 bases and J shed 2 bases, with 24 bases lying between them. Germline V lookup: CDR1 SGHAT, CDR2 FQNNGV. The CDR3 covers 19 residues. This chain's CDR3 is CASSSNTGSGETNTGELFF. The CDR3 DNA follows: TGTGCCAGCAGCAGTAACACAGGGTCGGGAGAAACCAACACCGGGGAGCTGTTTTTT. The whole variable domain, remainder taken from reference TRBV11-2 and TRBJ2-2, is EAGVAQSPRYKIIEKRQSVAFWCNPISGHATLYWYQQILGQGPKLLIQFQNNGVVDDSQLPKDRFSAERLKGVDSTLKIQPAKLEDSAVYLCASSSNTGSGETNTGELFFGEGSRLTVL.

This clonotype was seen at least ten times. The chain employs TRBV14 and TRBJ2-7; D unclear. V dropped 1 base and J dropped 1 base, with 2 bases sitting between them. Per the germline V gene, CDR1 is SGHDN and CDR2 is FVKESK. The CDR3 runs to 12 residues. CDR3 loop: CASSQVSYEQYF. CDR3 DNA sequence: TGTGCCAGCAGCCAAGTTTCCTACGAGCAGTACTTC.

This clonotype was counted ten times or more. The chain uses TRBV3-1 and TRBJ1-6; TRBD1 aligns across 8 bases. This CDR3 has 14 residues. Germline loops: CDR1 LGHDT, CDR2 YNNKEL (reference sequence). V was clipped by 4 bases and J by 10 bases; unmatched bases: 6. The CDR3 is CASSPGQEWSPLHF. CDR3 nucleotide sequence: TGTGCCAGCAGCCCGGGACAGGAGTGGTCACCCCTCCACTTT.

This clonotype appeared many times. CDR3 protein: CASSQVSEPEAFF. CDR3 nucleotide sequence: TGCGCCAGCAGCCAAGTATCCGAACCTGAAGCTTTCTTT. This chain joins TRBV4-1 and TRBJ1-1; D remains ambiguous. The CDR3 has 13 residues. V lost 1 base, J lost 6 bases, and 9 bases lay in between. Germline CDR1 MGHRA, CDR2 YSYEKL.

This clonotype was seen ten or more times. The chain employs TRBV12-5 and TRBJ1-5; tentative D call: TRBD1 (6 bases). Germline assignment: CDR1 LGHNT and CDR2 FRNRAP. The CDR3 is 16 residues long. V lost 3 bases and J 10 bases, leaving 22 bases between the germline ends. CDR3: CASGLTSGGSIQPQHF. The CDR3 DNA reads as TGTGCTAGTGGTTTAACCTCGGGGGGCTCCATTCAACCCCAGCATTTT.

V is TRBV9 and J is TRBJ2-5; D gene unclear. CDR1 SGDLS and CDR2 YYNGEE come from the germline V gene. With 4 bases removed from V and 5 bases from J, the gap between germline ends came to 12 bases. The CDR3 totals 13 residues. The CDR3, as DNA: TGTGCCAGCAGCCCCCCGAACCGGGAGACCCAGTACTTC. It is translated as CASSPPNRETQYF.

In its sample, this clonotype was seen a few times. This rearrangement joins TRBV11-2 to TRBJ1-6; TRBD1 matches 8 bases. The CDR3 spans 17 residues. The germline V gene encodes CDR1 SGHAT and CDR2 FQNNGV. J lost 1 base, V lost 4 bases, and 6 bases had no gene match. The CDR3 sequence: CASSSNRGGSYNSPLHF. The CDR3 nucleotides are TGTGCCAGCAGCTCTAACAGGGGGGGATCCTATAATTCACCCCTCCACTTT.

There are a few counts of this clonotype. A much larger clonotype is one base distant, so this may be a read error. The rearrangement uses TRBV7-9 and TRBJ2-3; 10 bases line up with TRBD1. CDR3 size: 15 residues. The ends lost 3 bases at V and 4 bases at J; junction bases unmatched: 4. From germline, CDR1 is SEHNR and CDR2 FQNEAQ (reference sequence). CDR3 sequence reads: CASSFLTGGADTQYF. CDR3 nucleotide sequence: TGTGCCAGCAGCTTCTTGACAGGGGGCGCAGATACGCAGTATTTT.

This clonotype was detected a few times. This chain connects TRBV14 to TRBJ2-2; the D gene is possibly TRBD2 (6 bases). V was clipped by 1 base and J by 2 bases, with 11 bases between them. Germline loops: CDR1 SGHDN, CDR2 FVKESK. This CDR3 contains 16 residues. CDR3 nucleotide sequence: TGTGCCAGCAGCCAAGTCGACGGGAGAAACACCGGGGAGCTGTTTTTT. It encodes CASSQVDGRNTGELFF.

This clonotype was detected ten times or more. The V gene is TRBV4-1, the J gene TRBJ1-5, with 8 bases aligning to TRBD1. After removal of 4 bases from V and 5 bases from J, the junction contained 10 bases not matched to a gene. Germline assignment: CDR1 MGHRA and CDR2 YSYEKL. The CDR3 has 16 amino acids. Here the CDR3 reads CASSLVSQGAHQPQHF. The CDR3 nucleotides read TGCGCCAGCAGCCTCGTGTCTCAGGGGGCTCATCAGCCCCAGCATTTT.

There are a few counts of this clonotype. The V gene is TRBV20-1, the J gene TRBJ2-7, with TRBD1 matching over 8 bases. The CDR3 runs 15 residues. With 5 bases clipped from V and 3 bases from J, the junction kept 12 bases outside the gene matches. Germline V CDR1 and CDR2: DFQATT, SNEGSKA (reference sequence). CDR3 residues: CSALDRDRNFYEQYF. The CDR3 region has the DNA TGCAGTGCTTTAGACCGGGACAGGAATTTCTACGAGCAGTACTTC.

This clonotype came up many times. V and J are TRBV7-9 and TRBJ2-7, with 9 nucleotides matching TRBD1. Germline V gene data show CDR1 as SEHNR and CDR2 as FQNEAQ (reference sequence). The CDR3 has 16 amino acids. Losses at the gene ends were 5 bases for V and 0 bases for J; bases not matched to a gene: 8. The CDR3 DNA sequence: TGTGCCAGCAGCCCCCTACAGGGGGCGGACTCCTACGAGCAGTACTTC. Its translation: CASSPLQGADSYEQYF.

The chain is built from TRBV27 and TRBJ1-4; possibly TRBD1 for D (6 bases). CDR3 size: 17 residues. In germline, CDR1 is MNHEY, CDR2 SMNVEV (reference sequence). V was pared by 7 bases and J by 8 bases, with 26 bases between. CDR3 amino acids: CASTFGPGKGEREKLFF. Written as DNA, the CDR3 is TGTGCCAGCACTTTCGGGCCGGGGAAGGGGGAGCGGGAAAAACTGTTTTTT.